The rows below give T cell receptor beta chains drawn from one sample of a study of blood T cell repertoires in COVID-19. The method was immunoSEQ multiplex PCR; TCRdb's version includes in-frame clones alone and lacks a portion of them. The sample holds 260,000 or so clones; roughly four fifths are singletons and the top ten take approximately 4.8%. The material sequenced was peripheral blood. The receptor source for this set is a woman between 65 and 79 years old with acute or convalescent COVID-19. The CDR3 runs from the conserved cysteine through the conserved F or W. D genes are given only for firm matches. The size field is filled for only some rows; it gives once, few, many or a size class.

D: TRBD2; size: .; J: TRBJ2-3; V: TRBV7-9; DNA: TGTGCCAGCAGCGAGTTTAGCGGGGGGGCCGCAGATACGCAGTATTTT; CDR3: CASSEFSGGAADTQYF
D: .; size: few; J: TRBJ2-1; V: TRBV4-2; DNA: TGTGCCAGCAGCCAAGATATGAGCAATGAGCAGTTCTTC; CDR3: CASSQDMSNEQFF
D: TRBD2; size: .; J: TRBJ2-7; V: TRBV6-5; DNA: TGTGCCAGCAGAGCTTCCGGGGGGGCGTACTACGAGCAGTACTTC; CDR3: CASRASGGAYYEQYF
D: .; size: .; J: TRBJ1-5; V: TRBV7-2; DNA: TGTGCCAGCAGCTTAGGAGTCGTCAGGATAGGGGGACAGCCCCAGCATTTT; CDR3: CASSLGVVRIGGQPQHF
D: .; size: .; J: TRBJ2-7; V: TRBV7-2; DNA: TGTGCCAGCAGCTTATTCCCCCCAGGGGCCATCGAGCAGTACTTC; CDR3: CASSLFPPGAIEQYF
D: TRBD1; size: .; J: TRBJ1-5; V: TRBV4-1; DNA: TGCGCCAGCAGCCGCACCGGGACAGGGTTTCAGCCCCAGCATTTT; CDR3: CASSRTGTGFQPQHF
D: TRBD1; size: .; J: TRBJ2-2; V: TRBV14; DNA: TGTGCCAGCAGCCAAATAAACAGGGGGAACACCGGGGAGCTGTTTTTT; CDR3: CASSQINRGNTGELFF
D: .; size: .; J: TRBJ2-5; V: TRBV7-9; DNA: TGTGCCAGCAGCTTAGTTCAGACTCAAGAGACCCAGTACTTC; CDR3: CASSLVQTQETQYF
D: .; size: .; J: TRBJ2-1; V: TRBV7-2; DNA: TGTGCCAGCAGCCACCGGGGGCTAGCGGTAAATGAGCAGTTCTTC; CDR3: CASSHRGLAVNEQFF
D: TRBD1; size: .; J: TRBJ1-3; V: TRBV5-1; DNA: TGCGCCAGCAGCCGGGGACAGGATCGAAACACCATATATTTT; CDR3: CASSRGQDRNTIYF
D: .; size: .; J: TRBJ1-1; V: TRBV27; DNA: TGTGCCAGCACACGGGGGGGTGAAGCTTTCTTT; CDR3: CASTRGGEAFF
D: TRBD1; size: .; J: TRBJ1-1; V: TRBV3-1/TRBV3-2; DNA: TGTGCCAGCAGCTTGACAGGGAAGGGCTCTGAAGCTTTCTTT; CDR3: CASSLTGKGSEAFF
D: .; size: .; J: TRBJ2-3; V: TRBV10-3; DNA: TGTGCCATCAGGAGCTCCCAAAGCACAGATACGCAGTATTTT; CDR3: CAIRSSQSTDTQYF
D: TRBD2; size: .; J: TRBJ2-5; V: TRBV5-1; DNA: TGCGCCAGCAGCCCCGGGACTAGCGGGGGCGAAGAGACCCAGTACTTC; CDR3: CASSPGTSGGEETQYF
D: .; size: .; J: TRBJ2-7; V: TRBV28; DNA: TGTGCCAGCAGTTTATTCTCCGGGACACAAGAGCAGTACTTC; CDR3: CASSLFSGTQEQYF
D: .; size: .; J: TRBJ1-2; V: TRBV6-2/TRBV6-3; DNA: TGTGCCAGCAGTTACAAACGGACAAGTGTCTATGGCTACACCTTC; CDR3: CASSYKRTSVYGYTF
D: .; size: .; J: TRBJ2-1; V: TRBV4-3; DNA: TGCGCCAGCAGCCAAGATACCAGGGGCTCCTACAATGAGCAGTTCTTC; CDR3: CASSQDTRGSYNEQFF
D: TRBD1; size: .; J: TRBJ1-1; V: TRBV7-2; DNA: TGTGCCAGCAGCGCACAGGGGCCCACTTCTAGTGACGCTTTCTTT; CDR3: CASSAQGPTSSDAFF
D: TRBD2; size: .; J: TRBJ2-1; V: TRBV3-1/TRBV3-2; DNA: TGTGCCAGCAGCCAAGATTATGGGGCCGGAGGACTAGCTAATGAGCAGTTCTTC; CDR3: CASSQDYGAGGLANEQFF
D: TRBD1; size: .; J: TRBJ2-1; V: TRBV30; DNA: TGTGCCTGCAACAGGGGCTATGAGCAGTTCTTC; CDR3: CACNRGYEQFF
D: TRBD1; size: once; J: TRBJ1-4; V: TRBV5-4; DNA: TGTGCCAGCAGCTTATCAGGGGGCCTTGGTGAAAAACTGTTTTTT; CDR3: CASSLSGGLGEKLFF
D: .; size: .; J: TRBJ1-6; V: TRBV18; DNA: TGTGCCAGCTCACCACCGCGGCAGGGGTATAATTCACCCCTCCACTTT; CDR3: CASSPPRQGYNSPLHF
D: .; size: .; J: TRBJ1-5; V: TRBV19; DNA: TGTGCCAGTACTGGCCGGACATATCAGCCCCAGCATTTT; CDR3: CASTGRTYQPQHF
D: .; size: .; J: TRBJ1-1; V: TRBV5-8; DNA: TGTGCCAGCAGCTTCAGAACAGAGAACACTGAAGCTTTCTTT; CDR3: CASSFRTENTEAFF
D: TRBD1; size: .; J: TRBJ1-5; V: TRBV20-1; DNA: TGCAGTGCTAGTCAAGGACAGGGGGGTCAGCCCCAGCATTTT; CDR3: CSASQGQGGQPQHF
D: .; size: .; J: TRBJ1-5; V: TRBV6-6; DNA: TGTGCCAGCAGTTACTCTCTTACAGCTACGAATCAGCCCCAGCATTTT; CDR3: CASSYSLTATNQPQHF
D: .; size: .; J: TRBJ2-1; V: TRBV7-2; DNA: TGTGCCAGCAGCTTGAACTCGTTCAATGAGCAGTTCTTC; CDR3: CASSLNSFNEQFF
D: .; size: .; J: TRBJ1-4; V: TRBV5-4; DNA: TGTGCCAGCAGCTTGGGCTCTCAAGGCGGTGAAAAACTGTTTTTT; CDR3: CASSLGSQGGEKLFF
D: TRBD1; size: .; J: TRBJ2-4; V: TRBV10-1; DNA: TGCGCCAGCAGTGAGTCAGGACAGGGCAACATTCAGTACTTC; CDR3: CASSESGQGNIQYF
D: .; size: .; J: TRBJ1-2; V: TRBV3-1/TRBV3-2; DNA: TGTGCCAGCAGGCCCACAGCCTTCAACTATGGCTACACCTTC; CDR3: CASRPTAFNYGYTF
D: TRBD1; size: .; J: TRBJ1-4; V: TRBV6-5; DNA: TGTGCCAGCACCCGACAGGGTGGCGAAAAACTGTTTTTT; CDR3: CASTRQGGEKLFF
D: .; size: once; J: TRBJ1-1; V: TRBV6-2/TRBV6-3; DNA: TGTGCCAGCAGTTCACTGACAGCCATGAACACTGAAGCTTTCTTT; CDR3: CASSSLTAMNTEAFF
D: TRBD1; size: .; J: TRBJ1-2; V: TRBV24-1; DNA: TGTGCCACCAGTGACCGGGACAGGACCAACTATGGCTACACCTTC; CDR3: CATSDRDRTNYGYTF
D: .; size: .; J: TRBJ1-5; V: TRBV19; DNA: TGTGCCAGTAGTATACGGAGACAGTCCCATCAGCCCCAGCATTTT; CDR3: CASSIRRQSHQPQHF
D: TRBD1; size: few; J: TRBJ2-2; V: TRBV10-3; DNA: TGTGCCATCAGTGAGTCAGCAGGGGGGAACACCGGGGAGCTGTTTTTT; CDR3: CAISESAGGNTGELFF
D: .; size: .; J: TRBJ1-3; V: TRBV7-2; DNA: TGTGCCAGCAGCTTAAGAGCCTCTGGAAACACCATATATTTT; CDR3: CASSLRASGNTIYF
D: TRBD2; size: .; J: TRBJ2-7; V: TRBV5-1; DNA: TGCGCCAGCAGCTTGGATAGCGGGGGTCTTTACGAGCAGTACTTC; CDR3: CASSLDSGGLYEQYF
D: .; size: .; J: TRBJ1-1; V: TRBV5-4; DNA: TGTGCGGCGGCGAGGGCCCTGAACACTGAAGCTTTCTTT; CDR3: CAAARALNTEAFF
D: TRBD1; size: .; J: TRBJ1-2; V: TRBV6-2/TRBV6-3; DNA: TGTGCCAGCAGTTTGCGAGCGACAGGGACGGTGTACTATGGCTACACCTTC; CDR3: CASSLRATGTVYYGYTF
D: .; size: .; J: TRBJ1-3; V: TRBV7-9; DNA: TGTGCCAGCAGCTTCGACAGAGCCTCTGGAAACACCATATATTTT; CDR3: CASSFDRASGNTIYF
D: TRBD2; size: .; J: TRBJ2-1; V: TRBV5-1; DNA: TGCGCCAGCAGCTTGGCGCGGGGGGGCTTCTCCTACAATGAGCAGTTCTTC; CDR3: CASSLARGGFSYNEQFF
D: .; size: few; J: TRBJ1-2; V: TRBV29-1; DNA: TGCAGCGTTTTAGACACTGGCTATGGCTACACCTTC; CDR3: CSVLDTGYGYTF
D: TRBD1; size: .; J: TRBJ1-2; V: TRBV30; DNA: TGTGCCGGAAGGACAGGGGGCTACTATGGCTACACCTTC; CDR3: CAGRTGGYYGYTF